The 9 T cell receptor beta chains presented below share a single source sample, sequenced in a study of early T cells in non-severe SARS-CoV-2 infection. TCRdb itself ran the 5' RACE reads through MiXCR, one entry per CDR3 protein. Seen here are about 66,000 distinct CDR3 sequences, approximately 8.3% observed once, and the top ten hold roughly 3%. The sample was whole blood. These receptor sequences come from an adult who was a healthcare worker with PCR-confirmed SARS-CoV-2 infection or an uninfected control (not recorded which).

The chain links TRBV7-2 to TRBJ2-7, with TRBD2 matching 11 bases. CDR3 length: 18 residues. V was pared by 5 bases and J by 6 bases, with 18 bases of the junction left unmatched. Per germline, CDR1 SGHTA and CDR2 FQGNSA. The CDR3 loop is CASSLSGTSGFTKSEQYF. Written as DNA, the CDR3 is TGTGCCAGCAGCCTTAGCGGGACTAGCGGCTTCACCAAAAGCGAGCAGTACTTC.

This clonotype is classed as medium-sized (0.01 to 0.1%). The chain uses TRBV29-1 and TRBJ2-7, with TRBD1 matching 11 bases. The CDR3 spans 15 residues. Per germline, CDR1 SQVTM and CDR2 ANQGSEA. J lost 2 bases, V lost 7 bases, and 10 bases had no gene match. The chain's CDR3 is CSATAGTGGTYEQYF. The CDR3 nucleotides are TGCAGCGCCACCGCCGGGACAGGGGGAACCTACGAGCAGTACTTC.

This clonotype was found a few times. The chain joins TRBV3-1 to TRBJ2-7; 9 bases are shared with TRBD2. Germline assignment: CDR1 LGHDT and CDR2 YNNKEL (reference sequence). The CDR3 consists of 14 residues. Germline trimming cut 4 bases from V and 6 bases from J; bases unmatched to any gene: 7. Here the CDR3 reads CASSLPGLASEQYF. CDR3 sequence (DNA): TGTGCCAGCAGCCTTCCGGGACTAGCAAGCGAGCAGTACTTC.

J is TRBJ2-3 and V is TRBV7-2; TRBD1 aligns across 8 bases. Germline values: CDR1 SGHTA, CDR2 FQGNSA. V shed 3 bases and J 4 bases; nucleotides not matched to a gene: 6. This CDR3 is built from 15 residues. The CDR3 here is CASSLRDRHSDTQYF. The CDR3, as DNA: TGTGCCAGCAGCTTGAGGGACAGGCATTCAGATACGCAGTATTTT.

This chain connects TRBV12-3 or TRBV12-4 to TRBJ2-7; a possible D gene is TRBD1 (6 bases). Trimming pared 4 bases from V and 2 bases from J, leaving 15 bases between. The CDR3 is made up of 15 amino acids. CDR3 sequence: CASSSDRSRAYEQYF. The CDR3, as DNA: TGTGCCAGCAGTTCCGACAGGTCTAGAGCCTACGAGCAGTACTTC.

This clonotype was recorded at least ten times. The V and J genes are TRBV20-1 and TRBJ1-1; a weak D match, TRBD1 (6 bases). The CDR3 is made up of 12 amino acids. In germline, CDR1 is DFQATT, CDR2 SNEGSKA (reference sequence). V was cut by 5 bases and J by 3 bases, with 10 bases left in between. Here the CDR3 DNA reads TGCAGTGCTGGCAGACAGGACACTGAAGCTTTCTTT. It encodes CSAGRQDTEAFF.

There are many counts of this clonotype. The J gene is TRBJ2-1, the V gene TRBV12-3 or TRBV12-4; D remains ambiguous. The CDR3 length is 13 residues. V lost 6 bases and J 2 bases, leaving 8 bases between the germline ends. CDR3 DNA: TGTGCCAGCAGGCCAAATACCTACAATGAGCAGTTCTTC. Protein: CASRPNTYNEQFF.

CDR3 amino acids: CATSGGARNEQFF. In DNA, the CDR3 is TGTGCCACCAGTGGGGGGGCGAGGAATGAGCAGTTCTTC. V is TRBV24-1 and J is TRBJ2-1, with D possibly called TRBD1 or TRBD2 (6 bases each). Trimming cost V 5 bases and J 7 bases, with 11 bases left between them. Germline V gene data show CDR1 as KGHDR and CDR2 as SFDVKD. The CDR3 spans 13 residues.

This clonotype was detected ten times or more. The chain combines TRBV24-1 with TRBJ2-3; D unclear. V was cut by 6 bases and J by 2 bases, with 11 bases left in between. This CDR3 comprises 14 residues. Germline lookup yields CDR1 KGHDR and CDR2 SFDVKD. The CDR3 DNA sequence: TGTGCCACCAGTCCACGATTTTACACAGATACGCAGTATTTT. It is translated as CATSPRFYTDTQYF.